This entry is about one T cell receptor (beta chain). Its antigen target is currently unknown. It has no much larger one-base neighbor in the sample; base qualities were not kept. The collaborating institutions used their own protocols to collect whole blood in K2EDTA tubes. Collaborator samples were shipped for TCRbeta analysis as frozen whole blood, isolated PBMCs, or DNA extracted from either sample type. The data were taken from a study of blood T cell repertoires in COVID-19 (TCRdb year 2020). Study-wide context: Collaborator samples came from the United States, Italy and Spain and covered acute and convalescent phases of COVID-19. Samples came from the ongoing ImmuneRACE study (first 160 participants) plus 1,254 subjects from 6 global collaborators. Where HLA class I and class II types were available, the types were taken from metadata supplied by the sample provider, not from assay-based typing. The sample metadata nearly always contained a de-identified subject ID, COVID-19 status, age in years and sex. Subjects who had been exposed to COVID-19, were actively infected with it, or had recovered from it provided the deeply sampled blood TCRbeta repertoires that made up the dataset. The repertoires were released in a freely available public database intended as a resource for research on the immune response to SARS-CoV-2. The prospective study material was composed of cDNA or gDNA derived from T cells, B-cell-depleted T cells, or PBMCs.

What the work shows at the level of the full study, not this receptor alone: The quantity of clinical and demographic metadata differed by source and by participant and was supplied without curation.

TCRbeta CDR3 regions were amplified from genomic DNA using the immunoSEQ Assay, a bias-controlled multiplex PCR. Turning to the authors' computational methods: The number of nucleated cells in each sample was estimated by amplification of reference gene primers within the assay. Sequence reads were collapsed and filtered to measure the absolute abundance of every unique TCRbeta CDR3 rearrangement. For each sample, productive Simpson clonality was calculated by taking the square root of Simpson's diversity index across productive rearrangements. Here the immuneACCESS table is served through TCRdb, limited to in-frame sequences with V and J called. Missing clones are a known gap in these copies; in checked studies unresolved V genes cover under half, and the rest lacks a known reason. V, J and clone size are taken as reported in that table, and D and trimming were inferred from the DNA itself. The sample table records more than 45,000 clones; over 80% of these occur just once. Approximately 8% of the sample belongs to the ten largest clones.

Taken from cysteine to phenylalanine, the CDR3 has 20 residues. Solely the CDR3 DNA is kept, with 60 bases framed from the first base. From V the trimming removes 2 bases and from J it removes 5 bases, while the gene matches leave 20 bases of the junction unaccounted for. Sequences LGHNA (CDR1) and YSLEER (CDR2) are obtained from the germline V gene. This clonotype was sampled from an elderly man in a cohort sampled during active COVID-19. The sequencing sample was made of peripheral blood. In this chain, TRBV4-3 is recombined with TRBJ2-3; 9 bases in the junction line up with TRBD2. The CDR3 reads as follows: CASSQSLTGLAGLGGDTQYF. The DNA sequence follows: TGCGCCAGCAGCCAATCTCTTACGGGGCTAGCGGGATTGGGGGGAGATACGCAGTATTTT.